This TCR beta chain was captured in a study of blood T cell repertoires in COVID-19. Study details: Samples taken during acute and convalescent COVID-19 were collected in the United States, Italy and Spain. PBMCs, B-cell-depleted T cells, or T cells provided the cDNA or gDNA that made up the material.

Germline CDR1 and CDR2: SGHRS and YFSETQ. Trimming left V 3 bases short and J 5 bases short, with 11 bases between. The CDR3 runs to 14 residues. Original processing methods: By means of reference gene primer amplification, nucleated cell counts were estimated. Assay used: immunoSEQ multiplex PCR; TCRdb lists only in-frame clones, some missing. That table is the source of V, J and clone size, and D and trimming were worked out from the DNA. Of about 210,000 clones listed, roughly nine tenths are singletons. This chain links TRBV5-1 with TRBJ1-4; D may be TRBD1 (5 bases). The material sequenced was peripheral blood. This TCR derives from a man aged 40-55 years with acute or convalescent COVID-19. CDR3 in amino acids: CASSSGLGNEKLFF. The DNA of the CDR3 is TGCGCCAGCAGCTCGGGACTGGGGAATGAAAAACTGTTTTTT.